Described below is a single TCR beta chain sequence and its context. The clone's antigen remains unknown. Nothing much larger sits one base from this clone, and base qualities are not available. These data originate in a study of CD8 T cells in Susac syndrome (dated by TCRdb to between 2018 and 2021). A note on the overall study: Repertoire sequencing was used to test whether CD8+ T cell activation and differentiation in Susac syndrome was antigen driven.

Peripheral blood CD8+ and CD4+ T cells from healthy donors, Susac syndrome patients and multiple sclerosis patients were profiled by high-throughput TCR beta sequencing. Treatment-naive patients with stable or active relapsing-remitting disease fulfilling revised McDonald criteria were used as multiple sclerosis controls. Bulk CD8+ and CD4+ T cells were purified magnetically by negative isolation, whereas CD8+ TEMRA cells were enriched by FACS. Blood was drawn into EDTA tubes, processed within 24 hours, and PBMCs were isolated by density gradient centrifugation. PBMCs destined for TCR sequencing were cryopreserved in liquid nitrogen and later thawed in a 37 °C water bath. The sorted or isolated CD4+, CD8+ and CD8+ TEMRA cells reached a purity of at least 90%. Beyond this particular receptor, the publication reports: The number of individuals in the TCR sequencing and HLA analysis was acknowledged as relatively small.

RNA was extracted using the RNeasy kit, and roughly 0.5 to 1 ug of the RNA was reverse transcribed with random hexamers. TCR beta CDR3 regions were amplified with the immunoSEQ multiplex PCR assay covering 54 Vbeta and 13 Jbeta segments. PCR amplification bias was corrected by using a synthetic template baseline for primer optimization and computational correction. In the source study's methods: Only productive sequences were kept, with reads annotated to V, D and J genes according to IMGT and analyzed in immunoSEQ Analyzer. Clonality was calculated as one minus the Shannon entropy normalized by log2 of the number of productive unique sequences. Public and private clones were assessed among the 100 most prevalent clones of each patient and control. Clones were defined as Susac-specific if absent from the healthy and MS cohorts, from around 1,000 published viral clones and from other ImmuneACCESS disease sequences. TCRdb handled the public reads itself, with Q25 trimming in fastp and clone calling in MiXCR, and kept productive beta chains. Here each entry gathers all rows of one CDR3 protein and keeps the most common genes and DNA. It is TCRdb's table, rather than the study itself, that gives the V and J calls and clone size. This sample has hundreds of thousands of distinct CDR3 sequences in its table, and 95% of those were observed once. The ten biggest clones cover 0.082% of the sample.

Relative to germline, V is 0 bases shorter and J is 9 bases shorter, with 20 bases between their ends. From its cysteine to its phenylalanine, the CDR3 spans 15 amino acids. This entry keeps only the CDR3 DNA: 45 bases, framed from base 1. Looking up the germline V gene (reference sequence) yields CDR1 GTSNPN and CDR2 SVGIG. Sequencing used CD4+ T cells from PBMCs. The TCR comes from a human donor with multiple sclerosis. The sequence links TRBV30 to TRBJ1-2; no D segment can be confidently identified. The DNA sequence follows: TGTGCCTGGAGTGTATGGCCCCTCGGGGATGAGAGCTACACCTTC. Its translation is CAWSVWPLGDESYTF.